This TCR beta chain was captured in a study of T cell repertoires in cytomegalovirus infection. Study background: Recently identified HLA-C-restricted CMV epitopes and well-studied HLA-B-restricted CMV epitopes were used by the study. Public TCR beta signatures were indicative of both CMV infection and a matching HLA type. Notes on the study in general: Ex vivo responses were dominated by HLA-C-restricted CMV-specific TCR beta clonotypes. Summed frequency of public TCR beta families distinguished CMV carriers with the relevant HLA.

Germline lookup yields CDR1 SGHVS and CDR2 FQNEAQ. V gave up 1 base and J gave up 6 bases, with 9 bases separating them. CDR3 length: 14 residues. In its sample, this clonotype was seen a few times. No antigen is known for it. Using its own MiXCR run on the reads, TCRdb lists one record per CDR3 protein. The sample records some 560,000 distinct CDR3 sequences, just under 40% being singletons. Source: cultured PBMCs, taken from culture after CMV antigen stimulation. The source is a human donor in good health (CMV status not recorded). Some clones in this sample may be carry-over from other donors' samples. The V call is TRBV7-8, the J call TRBJ2-2; TRBD1 might be the D (5 bases). The CDR3 nucleotides are TGTGCCAGCAGCTTAGACAGGTGGCCCGGGGAGCTGTTTTTT. It encodes CASSLDRWPGELFF.